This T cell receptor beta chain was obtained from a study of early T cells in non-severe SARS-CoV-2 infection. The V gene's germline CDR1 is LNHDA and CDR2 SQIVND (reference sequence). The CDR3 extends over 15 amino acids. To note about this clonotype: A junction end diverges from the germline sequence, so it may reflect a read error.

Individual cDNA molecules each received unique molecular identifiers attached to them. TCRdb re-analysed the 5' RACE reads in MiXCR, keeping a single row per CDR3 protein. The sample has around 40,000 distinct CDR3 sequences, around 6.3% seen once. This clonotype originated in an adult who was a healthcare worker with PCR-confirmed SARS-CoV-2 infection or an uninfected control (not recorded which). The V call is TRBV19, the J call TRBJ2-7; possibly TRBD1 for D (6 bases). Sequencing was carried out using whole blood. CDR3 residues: CASSDRSLLSSEQYF. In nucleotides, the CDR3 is TGTGCCAGTTCGGACAGATCTCTTCTATCCTCCGAGCAGTACTTC.